A selection of T cell receptor beta chains follows, all from one sample in a study of shared clonotypes between healthy human individuals. The repertoire was sequenced with immunoSEQ multiplex PCR; TCRdb's copy has only in-frame clones and lacks some. This repertoire shows 600,000 to 750,000 clones, roughly 88% found once; its top ten account for roughly 36%. The sequenced sample consisted of memory CD8+ T cells from PBMCs. These receptors were collected from a man younger than 35 in good health. Some clones in this sample may be carry-over from other donors' samples. Both conserved end residues are part of each CDR3. Each record gives: CDR3 DNA, CDR3 protein, V gene, clone size, D gene, J gene. D genes are given only for firm matches. A row's size may be missing; if present it is once, few, many or a size class.

TGTGCCAGCAGTTTTAGGTATCAGCGGGTATTAGAGACCCAGTACTTC	CASSFRYQRVLETQYF	TRBV28	NA	NA	TRBJ2-5
TGTGCCAGCAGATCAGGGGGTTGGGTCTATGGCTACACCTTC	CASRSGGWVYGYTF	TRBV7-2	NA	TRBD1	TRBJ1-2
TGTGCCAGCAGTTTCGCCAGAGGTTACGAGCAGTACTTC	CASSFARGYEQYF	TRBV27	NA	NA	TRBJ2-7
TGTGCCAGCAGCGGACACAGGGACCCCGGGGAGCTGTTTTTT	CASSGHRDPGELFF	TRBV9	once	NA	TRBJ2-2
TGTGCCAGCAGCCCCACTCCAGCGGGGTCCTACGAGCAGTACTTC	CASSPTPAGSYEQYF	TRBV4-2	NA	TRBD2	TRBJ2-7
TGTGCCAGCAGCGCCGAAGGGTTGGGGGTACTCCAAGAGACCCAGTACTTC	CASSAEGLGVLQETQYF	TRBV25-1	NA	NA	TRBJ2-5
TGTGCCAGCAGCCGCAGGACAGGGATGAACACTGAAGCTTTCTTT	CASSRRTGMNTEAFF	TRBV16	few	TRBD1	TRBJ1-1
TGCGCCAGCAGCTTGGGAACGGTGGCTGGCTACACCTTC	CASSLGTVAGYTF	TRBV5-1	NA	NA	TRBJ1-2
TGTGCCAGCAGTGGTGGGGGACTAGCGTCCGGGGAGCTGTTTTTT	CASSGGGLASGELFF	TRBV25-1	NA	TRBD2	TRBJ2-2
TGTGCCAGCAGTTACTCGCAAGGAAGTGGGACTGAAGCTTTCTTT	CASSYSQGSGTEAFF	TRBV6-5	NA	NA	TRBJ1-1
TGTGCCAGCAGTGATGGGGACAGCGGATACGAGCAGTACTTC	CASSDGDSGYEQYF	TRBV28	NA	TRBD1	TRBJ2-7
TGTGCCAGCAGCCGCGACAGGAATTACAATGAGCAGTTCTTC	CASSRDRNYNEQFF	TRBV7-9	NA	NA	TRBJ2-1
TGTGCCAGCAGCAGAATCCTCGGGGACTATGCAAGCGAGCAGTTCTTC	CASSRILGDYASEQFF	TRBV13	NA	TRBD2	TRBJ2-1
TGTGCCAGCAGCAGCCCCGAAGGAGTAGTGCCAGAGACCCAGTACTTC	CASSSPEGVVPETQYF	TRBV4-2	NA	NA	TRBJ2-5
TGTGCCAGCAGCGTAGCAGGGGACACCTACGAGCAGTACTTC	CASSVAGDTYEQYF	TRBV9	NA	NA	TRBJ2-7
TGTGCCAGTAGTCAGCGGAGCTCCTACGAGCAGTACTTC	CASSQRSSYEQYF	TRBV6-1	NA	NA	TRBJ2-7
TGTGCCAGCAGCTTAGATGGGGCCCCCTCCTTCTTT	CASSLDGAPSFF	TRBV11-2	NA	NA	TRBJ1-1
TGTGCCAGCAGTTGGGTAGCGGGATCCTACGAGCAGTACTTC	CASSWVAGSYEQYF	TRBV28	NA	TRBD2	TRBJ2-7
TGTGCCAGCACCGGGGGCACTAGCTCTGGGGCCAACGTCCTGACTTTC	CASTGGTSSGANVLTF	TRBV5-5	NA	NA	TRBJ2-6
TGCGCCAGTTCGGACCTAGGGGAATCTGGGGCCAACGTCCTGACTTTC	CASSDLGESGANVLTF	TRBV5-1	NA	NA	TRBJ2-6
TGTGCCAGCAGGGGACAGGGGGCTATAGGCTACACCTTC	CASRGQGAIGYTF	TRBV27	NA	TRBD1	TRBJ1-2
TGTGCCAGCAGTTTACCCTCAAGGGCTAGCGGGAGTTGGGGCACAGATACGCAGTATTTT	CASSLPSRASGSWGTDTQYF	TRBV28	NA	TRBD2	TRBJ2-3
TGTGCCAGCAGCTCGACGTTAGCGGGAGAGGGAGATACGCAGTATTTT	CASSSTLAGEGDTQYF	TRBV7-9	NA	TRBD2	TRBJ2-3
TGTGCCAGCACTTTAAGCGGACCTCAAGAGACCCAGTACTTC	CASTLSGPQETQYF	TRBV28	NA	NA	TRBJ2-5
TGTGCCAGCAGCCCAGTCAGGTTCCCTGACGCCAACGTCCTGACTTTC	CASSPVRFPDANVLTF	TRBV7-9	NA	NA	TRBJ2-6
TGTGCCAGCAGTTACTCTGCCAGGGGAGGGAATGAGCAGTTCTTC	CASSYSARGGNEQFF	TRBV6-5	NA	NA	TRBJ2-1
TGTGCCAGCAGTTTACTTGGAGGGGGCGAGGCTTTCTTT	CASSLLGGGEAFF	TRBV28	NA	TRBD1	TRBJ1-1
TGCGCCAGCAGCTCACTAGCGGACTACAATGAGCAGTTCTTC	CASSSLADYNEQFF	TRBV5-1	NA	TRBD2	TRBJ2-1
TGTGCCAGCAGCGGATCTAGCGGAAGAACGGACAATGAGCAGTTCTTC	CASSGSSGRTDNEQFF	TRBV9	NA	TRBD2	TRBJ2-1
TGTGCCAGCAGTTTGCGAGACTCCCTCAATCCCCCCTACGAGCAGTACTTC	CASSLRDSLNPPYEQYF	TRBV27	NA	NA	TRBJ2-7
TGTGCCAGCTCACCTCCGACAGGGGGCGTGCGCTATGGCTACACCTTC	CASSPPTGGVRYGYTF	TRBV18	NA	TRBD1	TRBJ1-2